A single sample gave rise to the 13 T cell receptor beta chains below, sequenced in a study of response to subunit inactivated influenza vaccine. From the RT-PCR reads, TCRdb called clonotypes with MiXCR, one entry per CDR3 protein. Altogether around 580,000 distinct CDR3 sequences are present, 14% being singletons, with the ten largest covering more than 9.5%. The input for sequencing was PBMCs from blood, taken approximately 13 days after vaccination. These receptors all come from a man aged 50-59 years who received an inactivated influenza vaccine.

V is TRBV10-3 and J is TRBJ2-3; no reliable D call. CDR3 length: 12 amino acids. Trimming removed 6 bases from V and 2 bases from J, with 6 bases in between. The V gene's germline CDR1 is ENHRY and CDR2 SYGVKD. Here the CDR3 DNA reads TGTGCCATCAGGAGAGACACAGATACGCAGTATTTT. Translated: CAIRRDTDTQYF.

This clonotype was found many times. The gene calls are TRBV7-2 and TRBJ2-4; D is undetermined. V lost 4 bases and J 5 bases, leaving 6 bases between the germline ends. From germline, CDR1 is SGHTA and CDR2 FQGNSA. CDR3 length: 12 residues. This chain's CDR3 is CASSWSENIQYF. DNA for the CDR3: TGTGCCAGCAGCTGGTCGGAAAACATTCAGTACTTC.

This chain's CDR3 is CASSETGGQGTIYF. The CDR3 DNA reads TGTGCCAGCAGCGAGACAGGGGGCCAGGGAACCATATATTTT. This chain uses TRBV6-1 with TRBJ1-3; TRBD1 agrees at 10 bases. V lost 6 bases to trimming and J lost 10 bases; unmatched junction nucleotides: 9. This CDR3 has 14 amino acids. Germline V CDR1 and CDR2: MNHNS, SASEGT.

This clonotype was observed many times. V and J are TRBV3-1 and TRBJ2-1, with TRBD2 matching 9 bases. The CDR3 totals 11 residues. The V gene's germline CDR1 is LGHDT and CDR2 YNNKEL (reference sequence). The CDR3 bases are TGTGCTGCGGGGGGGATCAATGAGCAGTTCTTC. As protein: CAAGGINEQFF.

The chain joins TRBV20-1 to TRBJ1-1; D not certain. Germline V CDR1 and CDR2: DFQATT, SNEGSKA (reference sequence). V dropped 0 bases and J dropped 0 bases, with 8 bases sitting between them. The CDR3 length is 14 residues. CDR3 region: CSAREGGMNTEAFF. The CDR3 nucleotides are TGCAGTGCTAGAGAGGGAGGGATGAACACTGAAGCTTTCTTT.

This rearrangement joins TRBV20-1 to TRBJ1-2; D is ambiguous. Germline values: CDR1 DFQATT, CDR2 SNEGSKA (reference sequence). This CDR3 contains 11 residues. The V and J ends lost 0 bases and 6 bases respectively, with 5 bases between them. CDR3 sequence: CSARDPNGYTF. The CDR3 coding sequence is TGCAGTGCTAGAGATCCTAATGGCTACACCTTC.

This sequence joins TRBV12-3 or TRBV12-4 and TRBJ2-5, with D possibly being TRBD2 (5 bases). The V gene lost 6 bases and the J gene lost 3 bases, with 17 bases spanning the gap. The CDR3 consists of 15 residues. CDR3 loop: CASRNGPHGEETQYF. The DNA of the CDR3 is TGTGCCAGCAGAAACGGGCCTCACGGGGAAGAGACCCAGTACTTC.

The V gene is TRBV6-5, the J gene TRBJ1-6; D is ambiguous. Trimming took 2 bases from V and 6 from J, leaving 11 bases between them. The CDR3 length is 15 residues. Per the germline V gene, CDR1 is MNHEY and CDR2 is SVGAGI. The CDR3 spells CASSYGGVGNSPLHF. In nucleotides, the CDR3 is TGTGCCAGCAGTTACGGCGGGGTCGGTAATTCACCCCTCCACTTT.

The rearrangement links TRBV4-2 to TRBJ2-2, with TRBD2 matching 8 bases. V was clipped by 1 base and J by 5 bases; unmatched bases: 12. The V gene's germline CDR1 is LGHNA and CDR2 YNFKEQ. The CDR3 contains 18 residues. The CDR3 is CASSQAGGPSKETGELFF. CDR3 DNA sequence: TGTGCCAGCAGCCAAGCGGGAGGGCCGAGTAAAGAAACCGGGGAGCTGTTTTTT.

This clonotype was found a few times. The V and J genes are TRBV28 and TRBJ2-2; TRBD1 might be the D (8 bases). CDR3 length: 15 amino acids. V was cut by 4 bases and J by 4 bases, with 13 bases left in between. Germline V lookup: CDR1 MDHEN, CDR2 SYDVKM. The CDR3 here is CASSSDREGTGELFF. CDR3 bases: TGTGCCAGCAGTTCGGACAGGGAGGGCACCGGGGAGCTGTTTTTT.

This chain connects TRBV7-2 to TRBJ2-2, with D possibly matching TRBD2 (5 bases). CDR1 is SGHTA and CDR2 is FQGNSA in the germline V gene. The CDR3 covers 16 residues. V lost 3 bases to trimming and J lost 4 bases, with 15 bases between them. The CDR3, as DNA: TGTGCCAGCAGCTTGGGGAGTACTGTGGGCACCGGGGAGCTGTTTTTT. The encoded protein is CASSLGSTVGTGELFF.

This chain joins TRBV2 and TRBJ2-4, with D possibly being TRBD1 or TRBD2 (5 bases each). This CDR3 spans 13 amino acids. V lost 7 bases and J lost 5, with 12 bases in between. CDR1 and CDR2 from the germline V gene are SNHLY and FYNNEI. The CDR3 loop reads CASKEGRENIQYF. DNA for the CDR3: TGTGCCAGCAAAGAGGGGAGAGAAAACATTCAGTACTTC.

CDR3 amino acids: CASRRAGLYVNEQFF. In nucleotides, the CDR3 is TGTGCCAGCAGACGGGCTGGACTATACGTCAATGAGCAGTTCTTC. The rearrangement joins TRBV27 to TRBJ2-1; the D gene is possibly TRBD2 (6 bases). There are 15 residues in the CDR3. Trimming left V 6 bases short and J 6 bases short, with 18 bases between. Germline V gives CDR1 MNHEY, CDR2 SMNVEV (reference sequence).